These 2 T cell receptor beta chains originate from one sample sequenced in a study of PD-1 blockade in classical Hodgkin lymphoma (dated by TCRdb to about 2020). According to the study, the label for this sample's time point signals: newly diagnosed, previously untreated cHL patient sample. CD4+ T cells were purified from thawed PBMCs by magnetic negative selection with a Miltenyi CD4+ T cell isolation kit. Libraries came from the immunoSEQ multiplex PCR assay. Entries here come from immuneACCESS through TCRdb and include only in-frame sequences with V and J called. Some clones fail to appear in such tables; in the studies checked, an unresolved V gene covers under half of the shortfall, and the cause of the remainder is unknown. The sample profile shows nearly 25,000 clones; roughly nine tenths of them were found once. Jointly, the top ten make up approximately 0.54% of the sample. The sample comprised CD4+ T cells from blood. These receptors were taken from a human donor with classical Hodgkin lymphoma.

The V call is TRBV5-4, the J call TRBJ1-6; TRBD1 is a possible D gene (6 bases). Trimming pared 4 bases from V and 4 bases from J, leaving 12 bases between. Germline CDR1 reads SGHNT; CDR2 reads YYREEE (reference sequence). The CDR3 totals 15 residues. The CDR3, as DNA: TGTGCCAGCAGCCGCGAGCAGGGGTATAATTCACCCCTCCACTTT. This sequence encodes CASSREQGYNSPLHF.

The chain joins TRBV7-2 to TRBJ1-2; the D gene is possibly TRBD1 (5 bases). Trimming removed 4 bases from V and 8 bases from J, with 14 bases in between. The CDR3 runs to 13 residues. Germline V gene sequence: CDR1 SGHTA, CDR2 FQGNSA. CDR3 nucleotides: TGTGCCAGCAGCTCGGGGCCCTTAGAGGGCTACACCTTC. Translating it yields CASSSGPLEGYTF.